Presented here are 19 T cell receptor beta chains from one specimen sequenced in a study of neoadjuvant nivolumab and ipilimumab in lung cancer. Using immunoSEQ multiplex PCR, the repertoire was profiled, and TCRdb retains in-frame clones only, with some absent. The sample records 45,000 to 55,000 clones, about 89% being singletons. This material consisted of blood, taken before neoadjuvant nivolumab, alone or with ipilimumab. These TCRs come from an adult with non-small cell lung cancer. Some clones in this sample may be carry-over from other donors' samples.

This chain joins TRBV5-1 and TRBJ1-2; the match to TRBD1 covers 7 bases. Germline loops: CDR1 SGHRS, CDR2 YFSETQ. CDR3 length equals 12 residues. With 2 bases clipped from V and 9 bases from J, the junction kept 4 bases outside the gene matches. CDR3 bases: TGCGCCAGCAGCTTCGGACAGGAACGCTACACCTTC. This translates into CASSFGQERYTF. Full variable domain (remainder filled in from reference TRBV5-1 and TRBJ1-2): KAGVTQTPRYLIKTRGQQVTLSCSPISGHRSVSWYQQTPGQGLQFLFEYFSETQRNKGNFPGRFSGRQFSNSRSEMNVSTLELGDSALYLCASSFGQERYTFGSGTRLTVV.

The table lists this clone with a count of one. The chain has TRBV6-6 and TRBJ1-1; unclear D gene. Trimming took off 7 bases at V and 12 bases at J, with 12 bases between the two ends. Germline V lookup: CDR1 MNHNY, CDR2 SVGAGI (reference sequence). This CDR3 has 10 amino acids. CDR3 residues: CASKRDVTFF. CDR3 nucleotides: TGTGCCAGCAAGAGGGATGTAACTTTCTTT.

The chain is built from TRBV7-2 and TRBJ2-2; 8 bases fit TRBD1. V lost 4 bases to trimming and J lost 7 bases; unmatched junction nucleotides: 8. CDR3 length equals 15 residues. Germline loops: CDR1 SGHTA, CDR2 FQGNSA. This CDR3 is CASSSGTGLYGELFF. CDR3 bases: TGTGCCAGCAGCTCCGGGACAGGACTATACGGGGAGCTGTTTTTT.

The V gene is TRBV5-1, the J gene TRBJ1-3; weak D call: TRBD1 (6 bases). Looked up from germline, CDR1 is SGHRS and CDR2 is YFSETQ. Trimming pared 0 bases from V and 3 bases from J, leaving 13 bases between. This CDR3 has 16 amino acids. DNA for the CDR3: TGCGCCAGCAGCTTGGGACCTACAGGGTTTGGAAACACCATATATTTT. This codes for CASSLGPTGFGNTIYF.

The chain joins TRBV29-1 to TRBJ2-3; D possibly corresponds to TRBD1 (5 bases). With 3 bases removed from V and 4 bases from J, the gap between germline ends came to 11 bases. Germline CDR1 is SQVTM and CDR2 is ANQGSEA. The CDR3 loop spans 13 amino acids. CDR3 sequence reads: CSVDRAVADTQYF. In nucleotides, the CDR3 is TGCAGCGTTGACAGGGCAGTTGCAGATACGCAGTATTTT.

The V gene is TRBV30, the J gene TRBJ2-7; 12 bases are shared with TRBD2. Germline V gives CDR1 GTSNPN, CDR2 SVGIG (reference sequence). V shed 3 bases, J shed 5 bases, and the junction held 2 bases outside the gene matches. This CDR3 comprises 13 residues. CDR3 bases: TGTGCCTGGAGGGGACTAGCGGGTAACGAGCAGTACTTC. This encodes CAWRGLAGNEQYF.

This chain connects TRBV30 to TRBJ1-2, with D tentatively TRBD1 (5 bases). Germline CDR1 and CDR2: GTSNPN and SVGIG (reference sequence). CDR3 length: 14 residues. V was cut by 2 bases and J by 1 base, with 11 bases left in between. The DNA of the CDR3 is TGTGCCTGGAGTCCACTCGACAGTAACTATGGCTACACCTTC. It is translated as CAWSPLDSNYGYTF.

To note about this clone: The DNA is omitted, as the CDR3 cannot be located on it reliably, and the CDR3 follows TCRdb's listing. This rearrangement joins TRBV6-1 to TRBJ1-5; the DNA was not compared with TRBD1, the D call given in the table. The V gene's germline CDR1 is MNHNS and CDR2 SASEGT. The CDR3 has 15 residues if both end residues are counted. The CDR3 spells CASSSSTGGNQPQHF.

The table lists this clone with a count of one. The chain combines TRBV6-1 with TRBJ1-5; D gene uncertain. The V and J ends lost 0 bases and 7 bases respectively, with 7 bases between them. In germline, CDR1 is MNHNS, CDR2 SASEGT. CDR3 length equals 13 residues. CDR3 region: CASSEAVGQPQHF. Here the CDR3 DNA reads TGTGCCAGCAGTGAAGCTGTGGGACAGCCCCAGCATTTT.

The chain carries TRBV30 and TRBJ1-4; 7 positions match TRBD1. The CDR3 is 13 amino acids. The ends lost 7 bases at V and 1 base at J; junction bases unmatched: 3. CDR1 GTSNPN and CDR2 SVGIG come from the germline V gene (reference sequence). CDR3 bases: TGTGCCTCCCGACAGGGAACTAATGAAAAACTGTTTTTT. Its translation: CASRQGTNEKLFF.

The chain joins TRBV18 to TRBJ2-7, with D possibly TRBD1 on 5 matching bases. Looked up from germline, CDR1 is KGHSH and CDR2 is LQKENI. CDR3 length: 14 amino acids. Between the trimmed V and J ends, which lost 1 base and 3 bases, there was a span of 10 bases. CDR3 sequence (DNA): TGTGCCAGCTCACCACTGGACACCGACTACGAGCAGTACTTC. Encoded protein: CASSPLDTDYEQYF.

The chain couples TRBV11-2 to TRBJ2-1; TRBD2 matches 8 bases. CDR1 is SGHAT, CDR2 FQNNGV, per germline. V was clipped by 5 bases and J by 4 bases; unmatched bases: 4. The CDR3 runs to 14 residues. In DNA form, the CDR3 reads TGTGCCAGCAGCCCAAGCGGGAGATACAATGAGCAGTTCTTC. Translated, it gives CASSPSGRYNEQFF.

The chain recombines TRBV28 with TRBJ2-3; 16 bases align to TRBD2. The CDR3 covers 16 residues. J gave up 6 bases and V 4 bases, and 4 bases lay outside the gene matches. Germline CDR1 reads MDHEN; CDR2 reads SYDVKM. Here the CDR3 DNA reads TGTGCCAGCAGTTCGGGGACTAGCGGGAGGGCGGATACGCAGTATTTT. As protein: CASSSGTSGRADTQYF.

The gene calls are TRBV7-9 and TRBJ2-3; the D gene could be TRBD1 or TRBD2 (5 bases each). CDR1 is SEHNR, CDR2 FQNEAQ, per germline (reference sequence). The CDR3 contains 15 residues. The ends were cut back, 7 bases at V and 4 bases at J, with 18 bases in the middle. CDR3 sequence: CASTPRDPGADTQYF. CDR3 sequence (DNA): TGTGCCAGCACCCCCCGGGACCCCGGGGCAGATACGCAGTATTTT.

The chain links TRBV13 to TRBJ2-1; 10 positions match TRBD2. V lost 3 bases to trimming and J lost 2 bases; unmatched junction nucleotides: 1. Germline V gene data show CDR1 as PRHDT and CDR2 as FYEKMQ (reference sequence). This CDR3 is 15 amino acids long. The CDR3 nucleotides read TGTGCCAGCAGCTTGAGCGGGAGGGCCTACAATGAGCAGTTCTTC. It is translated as CASSLSGRAYNEQFF.

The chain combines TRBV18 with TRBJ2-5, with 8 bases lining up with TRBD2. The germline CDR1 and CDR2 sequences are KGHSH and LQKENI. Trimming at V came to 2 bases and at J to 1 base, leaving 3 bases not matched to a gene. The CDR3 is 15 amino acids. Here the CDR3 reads CASSPSTSGQETQYF. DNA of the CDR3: TGTGCCAGCTCACCATCCACTAGCGGCCAAGAGACCCAGTACTTC.

CDR3 nucleotide sequence: TGCGCCAGCAGTACGACAGGGGGCCGGGGCACTGAAGCTTTCTTT. It encodes CASSTTGGRGTEAFF. The V call is TRBV5-1, the J call TRBJ1-1; 10 nucleotides match TRBD1. The CDR3 extends over 15 amino acids. Germline V gene lookup returns CDR1 SGHRS and CDR2 YFSETQ. J gave up 4 bases and V 5 bases, and 8 bases lay outside the gene matches.

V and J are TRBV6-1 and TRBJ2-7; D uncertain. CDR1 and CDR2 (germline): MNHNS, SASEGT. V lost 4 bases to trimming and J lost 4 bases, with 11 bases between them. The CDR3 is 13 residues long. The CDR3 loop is CASSGADGYEQYF. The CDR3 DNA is TGTGCCAGCAGTGGAGCTGACGGGTACGAGCAGTACTTC.

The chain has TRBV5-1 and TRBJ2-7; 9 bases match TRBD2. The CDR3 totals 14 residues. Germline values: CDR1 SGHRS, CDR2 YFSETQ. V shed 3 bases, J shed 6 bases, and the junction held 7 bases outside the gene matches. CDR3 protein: CASSSSGLAAEQYF. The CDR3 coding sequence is TGCGCCAGCAGCTCATCGGGACTAGCAGCCGAGCAGTACTTC.